This T cell receptor (beta chain) was recorded in a study of OX40 agonist ivuxolimab in advanced cancers. Clones were read by immunoSEQ multiplex PCR, and TCRdb kept only the in-frame ones, dropping some. The sample includes about 90,000 clones, 87% of them seen just once. In germline, CDR1 is SGHTA, CDR2 FQGTGA. This CDR3 region has 14 residues. With 3 bases removed from V and 7 bases from J, the gap between germline ends came to 10 bases. The chain combines TRBV7-3 with TRBJ1-6; D is undetermined. The source was CD4+ or CD8+ T cells sorted from blood, collected in a trial of the OX40 agonist ivuxolimab. The origin of this receptor is an adult with an advanced solid tumor such as melanoma, head and neck, liver or kidney cancer. In DNA form, the CDR3 reads TGTGCCAGCAGCTTTAGTCAGAGGAATTCACCCCTCCACTTT. Translated: CASSFSQRNSPLHF.